Included here is one T cell receptor (beta chain) sequence, with context. The target of this receptor is not known. At one boundary the junction diverges from the germline segment, which might be a read error. The sample originates from a study of vaccination and CD4 T cells after COVID-19 (dated by TCRdb to about 2022). At the level of the whole study: Convalescent patients had a positive SARS-CoV-2 result on nasal swab PCR, and of these patients, nine had mild disease and one had severe disease. The convalescent cohort included six males and four females, with two Hispanic individuals, seven Caucasians, two Asians and one multiracial person. Participants got two doses of the Pfizer-BioNTech BNT162b2 vaccine (n=8) or two doses of the Moderna mRNA-1273 vaccine (n=2). Post-COVID blood samples from convalescent patients were collected a median of roughly 100 days after diagnosis, with a range of 35 to 161 days. Post-vaccine blood samples were collected a median of about 66 days after the second vaccine dose, ranging from roughly 12 to 250 days. For stimulating the cultures, overlapping spike peptide pools were used, derived from SARS-CoV-2 as well as from the common cold coronaviruses HCoV-NL63, HCoV-OC43 and HCoV-229E. In control cultures, a CEFX viral epitope pool was used as positive control, an HIV-1 Nef peptide pool was used as negative control, or no peptide was added. The spike-specific CD4+ TCR repertoire was compared before and after mRNA vaccination in approximately ten COVID-19 convalescent patients and a handful of infection-naive healthy vaccine recipients. The study at large found these results: An increase in the median number of SARS-CoV-2-reactive clonotypes from approximately 23 after infection to about 39 after vaccination was observed, but the change was not found to be significant. The study included relatively few convalescent patients and did not analyze early timepoints after natural infection. In convalescent patients, a median around 90% of post-vaccine SARS-CoV-2-reactive clones were detected only after vaccination, suggesting vaccine-specific priming. Of the vaccine-specific clones in convalescent patients, 304 of 307, or nearly all, reacted only to SARS-CoV-2 spike and did not cross-react with common cold coronaviruses.

Receptors were amplified or captured by PCR. DNA from cultured CD4+ T cells was subjected to TCR sequencing with the Oncomine TCR Beta short-read assay at the Johns Hopkins FTIC core. The QIAamp micro DNA kit was used to extract genomic DNA from the cultured CD4+ T cells. Oncomine TCR Beta libraries from cultured CD4+ T cells were pooled with unique dual indexes and sequenced on an Illumina iSeq 100. In the authors' own workflow: Non-productive sequences were removed, and CDR3s not starting with C, not ending with F or W, or shorter than 7 amino acids were discarded. Antigen-specific clonotypes were identified using the MANAFEST web application through comparison of peptide-stimulated wells with reference and other culture wells. Positive clones required FDR below 0.05, an odds ratio above 5, and productive frequency above 0.1% in at least two of three replicate wells. A clonotype was classed as cross-reactive if the clonotype showed significant expansion both in SARS-CoV-2 spike wells and in at least one common cold coronavirus spike condition. Similarity between CDR3 sequences was evaluated in R version 3.6.1 using Levenshtein distances (stringdist) and unrooted phylogenetic trees (ape). TCRdb redid the processing of the public reads, applying fastp at Q25 and MiXCR, and retained in-frame beta chains. Every entry covers one CDR3 protein and lists the most common genes and DNA from its rows. The V and J calls here are based on TCRdb, not the publication. Recorded for this sample are some 5,000 distinct CDR3 sequences; around 62% of them occurred a single time. Clones ranked in the top ten supply about a third of the sample.

CDR1 KGHDR and CDR2 SFDVKD are derived from the germline V gene. The CDR3 starts with the cysteine, ends with the phenylalanine, and has 12 residues. The entry retains the CDR3 DNA only, 36 bases that are in frame from base 1. Per the publication, the treatment or condition label means: roughly nine-day PBMC culture with coronavirus spike peptide pools or control peptides (ViraFEST assay). To expand antigen-specific T cells with peptide pools and then pick out the expanded clonotypes through TCR sequencing, the study relied on the ViraFEST assay. Positive SARS-CoV-2 PCR tests in the convalescent patients dated from March to December 2020, before Alpha, Beta and Delta variants emerged in the United States. Around 2 million PBMCs per well were cultured in IMDM with roughly 5% human AB serum and 7.5 to 10 IU/ml IL-2, plus 10 ug/ml peptide pools. Half of the culture medium was replaced with fresh IL-2-containing medium on days 3 and 7. Once the cells had been in culture for over 9 days, the EasySep CD4+ T cell isolation kit was used to isolate CD4+ T cells by negative selection. PBMCs were separated from whole blood using Ficoll-Paque Plus gradient centrifugation and then either used fresh or cryopreserved at -140C. Each culture condition was generally run in triplicate wells.

The specimen was CD4+ T cells from blood, cultured in vitro. This sequence was found in a human donor who had recovered from COVID-19. The sequence links TRBV24-1 to TRBJ1-1; possibly the D gene is TRBD1, per 5 matching bases. The CDR3 protein is CATSDPGTALSF. The nucleotides are TGTGCCACCAGTGATCCCGGGACCGCCCTGTCTTTT.